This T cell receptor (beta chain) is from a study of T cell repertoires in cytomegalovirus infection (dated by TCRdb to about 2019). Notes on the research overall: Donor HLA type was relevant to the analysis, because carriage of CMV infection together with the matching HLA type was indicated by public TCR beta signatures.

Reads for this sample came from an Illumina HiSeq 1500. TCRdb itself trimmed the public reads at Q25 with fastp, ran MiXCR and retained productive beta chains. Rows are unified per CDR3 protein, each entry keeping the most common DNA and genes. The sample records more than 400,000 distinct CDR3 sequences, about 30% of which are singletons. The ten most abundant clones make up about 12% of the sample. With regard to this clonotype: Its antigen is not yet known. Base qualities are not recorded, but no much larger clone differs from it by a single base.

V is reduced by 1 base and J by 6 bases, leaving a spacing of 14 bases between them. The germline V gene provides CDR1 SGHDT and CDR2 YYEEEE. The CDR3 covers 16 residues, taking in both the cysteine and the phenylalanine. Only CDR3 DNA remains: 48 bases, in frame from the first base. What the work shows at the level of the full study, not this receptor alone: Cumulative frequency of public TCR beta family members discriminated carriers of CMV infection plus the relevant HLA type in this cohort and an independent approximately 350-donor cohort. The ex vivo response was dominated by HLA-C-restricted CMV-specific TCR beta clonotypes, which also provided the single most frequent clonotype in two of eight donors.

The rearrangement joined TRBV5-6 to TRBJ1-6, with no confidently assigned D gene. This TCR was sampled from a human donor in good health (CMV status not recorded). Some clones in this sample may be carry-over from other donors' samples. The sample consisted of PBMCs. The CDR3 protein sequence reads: CASSLNGKITNSPLHF. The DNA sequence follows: TGTGCCAGCAGCTTGAACGGAAAAATCACTAATTCACCCCTCCACTTT.